This TCR beta chain appears in the sequencing data of a study of blood T cell repertoires in COVID-19. Study in general: PBMCs, B-cell-depleted T cells, or T cells were the source of the cDNA or gDNA that made up the material.

In the authors' workflow: Nucleated cell number was recorded as an estimate derived from reference gene primer amplification. TCRdb's copy holds only in-frame clones and misses some; the assay was immunoSEQ multiplex PCR. V, J and clone size reflect that table, while D and trimming were determined from the DNA. The sample includes under 300,000 clones, roughly nine tenths of them seen just once. With 4 bases removed from V and 10 bases from J, the gap between germline ends came to 22 bases. The CDR3 contains 15 residues. The V gene's germline CDR1 is MGHRA and CDR2 YSYEKL. This clonotype was obtained from a man aged 18 to 29 with active or convalescent COVID-19. The chain uses TRBV4-1 and TRBJ1-1; no clear D gene. Sequenced input: peripheral blood. In nucleotides, the CDR3 is TGCGCCAGCAGCCGGAGCTCCACGGAGGCGTTCGGAGCTTTCTTT. Its translation: CASSRSSTEAFGAFF.